The 30 T cell receptor beta chains below were found in one sample sequenced in a study of blood T cell repertoires in COVID-19. This table comes from immunoSEQ multiplex PCR, and its TCRdb copy is limited to in-frame clones, with some not included. The table lists over 90,000 clones, 65% to 90% of them singletons. The sequencing input was peripheral blood. The receptors here all came from a man aged 80 or over with acute or convalescent COVID-19.

J is TRBJ2-1 and V is TRBV7-9; 13 bases line up with TRBD2. The CDR3 totals 16 residues. V trimming: 5 bases; J trimming: 6 bases; junction bases outside the gene matches: 7. Germline V lookup: CDR1 SEHNR, CDR2 FQNEAQ (reference sequence). CDR3 loop: CASSKRTSGSRNEQFF. The DNA of the CDR3 is TGTGCCAGCAGCAAACGGACTAGCGGGAGCCGCAATGAGCAGTTCTTC.

The gene calls are TRBV5-6 and TRBJ2-3; a possible D gene is TRBD2 (6 bases). Germline CDR1 reads SGHDT; CDR2 reads YYEEEE. This CDR3 spans 16 amino acids. The V and J ends lost 1 base and 4 bases respectively, with 16 bases between them. The CDR3 sequence is CASSLRTSPNPDTQYF. DNA of the CDR3: TGTGCCAGCAGCTTGCGCACTAGCCCCAACCCAGATACGCAGTATTTT.

The V and J genes are TRBV7-2 and TRBJ1-2; no definite D call. Trimming shortened V by 0 bases and J by 8 bases, and 16 bases separated the two germline ends. The CDR3 spans 15 residues. Germline V lookup: CDR1 SGHTA, CDR2 FQGNSA. CDR3 protein: CASSLAGSGGYGYTF. CDR3 DNA sequence: TGTGCCAGCAGCTTAGCGGGCTCGGGAGGGTACGGCTACACCTTC.

This chain connects TRBV11-2 to TRBJ2-1, with D possibly matching TRBD2 (7 bases). In germline, CDR1 is SGHAT, CDR2 FQNNGV. Trimming pared 9 bases from V and 6 bases from J, leaving 24 bases between. The CDR3 has 16 residues. DNA of the CDR3: TGTGCCAGTTGGGAGGGTAGGGGGAGGTTTAGCAATGAGCAGTTCTTC. Its protein is CASWEGRGRFSNEQFF.

The V gene is TRBV5-1, the J gene TRBJ2-7; weak D call: TRBD2 (6 bases). CDR3 length: 15 amino acids. Deletions cut 4 bases from V and 2 bases from J, with 16 bases between. CDR1 is SGHRS and CDR2 is YFSETQ in the germline V gene. CDR3 nucleotide sequence: TGCGCCAGCAGCCCCATCGGGGGAGAGACCTACGAGCAGTACTTC. As protein: CASSPIGGETYEQYF.

The genes are TRBV28 and TRBJ2-7; 11 bases map to TRBD2. V was pared by 10 bases and J by 2 bases, with 16 bases of the junction left unmatched. CDR1 MDHEN and CDR2 SYDVKM come from the germline V gene. The CDR3 totals 17 residues. Here the CDR3 DNA reads TGTGCCATACAACCGGGACTAGCGGCCGAAACCCCCTACGAGCAGTACTTC. Encoded protein: CAIQPGLAAETPYEQYF.

Comments on this clone: Compared with germline, one end of the junction differs, possibly owing to a read error. This chain links TRBV12-5 with TRBJ1-1; 9 nucleotides agree with TRBD1. Germline lookup yields CDR1 LGHNT and CDR2 FRNRAP. The CDR3 length is 17 residues. CDR3 nucleotides: TGTGCTAGTGATTTGGTAGCCCTGGGACAGGGGAACACTGAAGCTTTCTTT. This codes for CASDLVALGQGNTEAFF.

This rearrangement joins TRBV6-1 to TRBJ2-7; D remains unclear. Trimming left V 1 base short and J 0 bases short, with 7 bases between. This CDR3 region has 14 residues. Germline V gene sequence: CDR1 MNHNS, CDR2 SASEGT. CDR3 region: CASSEDRFSYEQYF. Here the CDR3 DNA reads TGTGCCAGCAGTGAAGACAGATTCTCCTACGAGCAGTACTTC.

The chain combines TRBV15 with TRBJ2-2, with 13 bases identical to TRBD2. CDR1 is LNHNV and CDR2 is YYDKDF in the germline V gene (reference sequence). The V and J ends lost 3 bases and 2 bases, in that order; junction bases with no gene match: 9. The CDR3 consists of 19 residues. CDR3: CATSRHGTSGILNTGELFF. The CDR3 region has the DNA TGTGCCACCAGCAGGCACGGGACTAGCGGGATTCTAAACACCGGGGAGCTGTTTTTT.

This chain connects TRBV9 to TRBJ2-1; 8 bases line up with TRBD2. V lost 3 bases to trimming and J lost 8 bases; unmatched junction nucleotides: 7. The CDR3 spans 14 residues. Germline CDR1 and CDR2: SGDLS and YYNGEE. CDR3 bases: TGTGCCAGCAGCGCGGGACTAGATGTAGATGAGCAGTTCTTC. Translating it yields CASSAGLDVDEQFF.

The CDR3 loop reads CASSPGTSDTDTQYF. The CDR3 DNA reads TGTGCCAGCAGCCCCGGGACTAGCGACACAGATACGCAGTATTTT. The chain recombines TRBV7-9 with TRBJ2-3; 10 bases agree with TRBD2. The CDR3 consists of 15 residues. Trimming removed 5 bases from V and 2 bases from J; junction bases left unmatched: 4. Germline values: CDR1 SEHNR, CDR2 FQNEAQ (reference sequence). Complete variable domain (other parts from reference TRBV7-9 and TRBJ2-3): DTGVSQNPRHKITKRGQNVTFRCDPISEHNRLYWYRQTLGQGPEFLTYFQNEAQLEKSRLLSDRFSAERPKGSFSTLEIQRTEQGDSAMYLCASSPGTSDTDTQYFGPGTRLTVL.

This clone showed up just a few times. The V call is TRBV6-5, the J call TRBJ1-1; a possible D gene is TRBD1 (5 bases). There are 14 residues in the CDR3. In germline, CDR1 is MNHEY, CDR2 SVGAGI. Trimming left V 4 bases short and J 4 bases short, with 13 bases between. CDR3 in DNA: TGTGCCAGCAGTTCTGGCAGGGAGGGCACTGAAGCTTTCTTT. Residues: CASSSGREGTEAFF.

This clone was observed a single time. V gene TRBV24-1 combines with J gene TRBJ2-2; the D is unclear. This CDR3 has 14 amino acids. V gave up 5 bases and J gave up 5 bases, with 11 bases separating them. Germline CDR1 is KGHDR and CDR2 is SFDVKD. DNA for the CDR3: TGTGCCACCAGTGGAGTGTCTAGGACCGGGGAGCTGTTTTTT. Protein: CATSGVSRTGELFF.

V usage is TRBV29-1 and J usage is TRBJ2-3, with a tentative D call TRBD1 (6 bases). Germline assignment: CDR1 SQVTM and CDR2 ANQGSEA. This CDR3 is built from 13 residues. The V gene lost 2 bases and the J gene lost 2 bases, with 8 bases spanning the gap. The CDR3 sequence is CSVERGYTDTQYF. As DNA, the CDR3 is TGCAGCGTTGAAAGGGGGTACACAGATACGCAGTATTTT.

The chain uses TRBV7-2 and TRBJ2-1; TRBD2 matches at 14 bases. There are 16 residues in the CDR3. Germline V CDR1 and CDR2: SGHTA, FQGNSA. The ends lost 4 bases at V and 6 bases at J; junction bases unmatched: 5. This chain's CDR3 is CASSSLTSGRANEQFF. CDR3 in DNA: TGTGCCAGCAGCTCCCTGACTAGCGGGAGGGCCAATGAGCAGTTCTTC.

V and J are TRBV27 and TRBJ2-7; D possibly corresponds to TRBD2 (7 bases). Looked up from germline, CDR1 is MNHEY and CDR2 is SMNVEV (reference sequence). V lost 2 bases, J lost 4 bases, and 15 bases lay in between. This CDR3 is 15 amino acids long. The CDR3 is CASSLGGAGRYEQYF. In DNA form, the CDR3 reads TGTGCCAGCAGTTTAGGGGGGGCAGGGAGGTACGAGCAGTACTTC.

The chain combines TRBV19 with TRBJ2-1; D is perhaps TRBD2 (6 bases). The CDR3 extends over 15 amino acids. Trimming removed 6 bases at V and 9 bases at J, with 21 bases between. CDR1 is LNHDA, CDR2 SQIVND, per germline (reference sequence). The DNA for the CDR3 is TGTGCCAGTAGCCTCGCGGGGAGCCCTGTCGGTGAGCAGTTCTTC. Amino acid sequence: CASSLAGSPVGEQFF.

The V gene is TRBV28, the J gene TRBJ1-6; the match to TRBD1 covers 10 bases. Trimming cost V 5 bases and J 1 base; bases outside gene matches: 2. Germline assignment: CDR1 MDHEN and CDR2 SYDVKM. The CDR3 spans 16 residues. Written as DNA, the CDR3 is TGTGCCAGCAGTCGGACAGGGGGATCCTATAATTCACCCCTCCACTTT. Its translation is CASSRTGGSYNSPLHF.

V usage is TRBV6-5 and J usage is TRBJ2-3; 7 bases agree with TRBD2. Germline V CDR1 and CDR2: MNHEY, SVGAGI. The CDR3 totals 14 residues. The V segment lost 5 bases and the J segment 5 bases; nucleotides outside the gene matches: 7. Here the CDR3 reads CASSTSGNGDTQYF. The CDR3 bases are TGTGCCAGCAGTACGAGCGGGAACGGAGATACGCAGTATTTT.

CDR3 in amino acids: CASSYADTPNEKLFF. DNA of the CDR3: TGTGCCAGCAGTTACGCCGACACCCCTAATGAAAAACTGTTTTTT. The genes are TRBV6-2 or TRBV6-3 and TRBJ1-4; unclear D gene. This CDR3 has 15 amino acids. Deletions cut 2 bases from V and 3 bases from J, with 10 bases between. Germline assignment: CDR1 MNHEY and CDR2 SVGEGT.

The J gene is TRBJ2-1, the V gene TRBV14; TRBD1 is a possible D gene (6 bases). This CDR3 region has 16 residues. Germline-derived CDR1 and CDR2 are SGHDN and FVKESK. V dropped 0 bases and J dropped 0 bases, with 9 bases sitting between them. The CDR3 reads CASSQDDRSSYNEQFF. The CDR3 DNA reads TGTGCCAGCAGCCAAGACGACAGGAGCTCCTACAATGAGCAGTTCTTC.

V is TRBV6-1 and J is TRBJ1-1; D gene ambiguous. From germline, CDR1 is MNHNS and CDR2 SASEGT. The V gene lost 3 bases and the J gene lost 5 bases, with 13 bases spanning the gap. CDR3 length equals 14 residues. This CDR3 reads CASSEVPVVTEAFF. The CDR3 nucleotides are TGTGCCAGCAGTGAGGTCCCGGTCGTGACTGAAGCTTTCTTT.

The chain joins TRBV5-1 to TRBJ2-2, with D hard to call. The germline V and J ends were trimmed by 3 bases and 0 bases, with 6 bases remaining between them. The CDR3 length is 14 residues. Germline V gives CDR1 SGHRS, CDR2 YFSETQ. As DNA, the CDR3 is TGCGCCAGCAGCTCTATCGCGAACACCGGGGAGCTGTTTTTT. Translation gives CASSSIANTGELFF.

The rearrangement uses TRBV6-5 and TRBJ1-1; no clear D gene. V lost 5 bases, J lost 1 base, and 8 bases lay in between. The germline V gene has CDR1 MNHEY and CDR2 SVGAGI. The CDR3 length is 13 residues. The CDR3 DNA is TGTGCCAGCAGTCCCTACCGGAACACTGAAGCTTTCTTT. Protein sequence: CASSPYRNTEAFF.

The chain uses TRBV27 and TRBJ2-5, with 7 bases lining up with TRBD1. Germline CDR1 and CDR2: MNHEY and SMNVEV (reference sequence). The CDR3 is 15 residues long. The trim removed 6 bases at V and 7 bases at J, leaving 14 bases unmatched. The CDR3 coding sequence is TGTGCCAGCAGCCTCAAACAGGGGTTCGTCGGGACCCAGTACTTC. Amino acids: CASSLKQGFVGTQYF.

The chain employs TRBV20-1 and TRBJ1-1; no firm D call. This CDR3 is 10 amino acids long. V gave up 3 bases and J gave up 6 bases, with 5 bases separating them. The V gene's germline CDR1 is DFQATT and CDR2 SNEGSKA (reference sequence). The CDR3 region has the DNA TGCAGTGCTAGCCGTTCTGAAGCTTTCTTT. The encoded protein is CSASRSEAFF.

This clone appeared a few times. The J gene is TRBJ2-1, the V gene TRBV4-3, with D possibly matching TRBD2 (6 bases). Deletions cut 3 bases from V and 3 bases from J, with 15 bases between. Germline V gives CDR1 LGHNA, CDR2 YSLEER. CDR3 size: 16 residues. The CDR3 DNA reads as TGCGCCAGCAGCCAGGTTCTAGCGCCTATCTACAATGAGCAGTTCTTC. This gives the protein CASSQVLAPIYNEQFF.

The rearrangement links TRBV5-1 to TRBJ2-1, with 10 bases aligning to TRBD2. Germline trimming cut 5 bases from V and 8 bases from J; bases unmatched to any gene: 13. The length of the CDR3 is 16 residues. Germline-derived CDR1 and CDR2 are SGHRS and YFSETQ. In nucleotides, the CDR3 is TGCGCCAGCAGTAGTAAAGTGACTAGCGGGTCCCATGAGCAGTTCTTC. The encoded protein is CASSSKVTSGSHEQFF.

The chain links TRBV6-5 to TRBJ2-5; tentative D call: TRBD2 (6 bases). V was shortened by 5 bases and J by 2 bases, with 15 bases between the two germline ends. Germline-derived CDR1 and CDR2 are MNHEY and SVGAGI. The CDR3 contains 15 residues. The CDR3 bases are TGTGCCAGCAGTCCGACAAGAGCGGGTCAAGAGACCCAGTACTTC. Translated, it gives CASSPTRAGQETQYF.

The chain combines TRBV3-1 (or the pseudogene TRBV3-2) with TRBJ1-1; D not certain. The V gene's germline CDR1 is LGHDT and CDR2 YNNKEL (reference sequence). The CDR3 covers 14 residues. The V and J ends lost 4 bases and 2 bases respectively, with 11 bases between them. CDR3 sequence: CASSPPMRNTEAFF. The CDR3 DNA sequence: TGTGCCAGCAGCCCCCCGATGCGTAACACTGAAGCTTTCTTT.